This TCR beta chain appears in the sequencing data of a study of OX40 agonist ivuxolimab in advanced cancers. Clones were read by immunoSEQ multiplex PCR, and TCRdb kept only the in-frame ones, dropping some. The table has around 62,000 clones, 84% seen once. Germline assignment: CDR1 DFQATT and CDR2 SNEGSKA (reference sequence). This CDR3 spans 10 amino acids. The V and J ends lost 4 bases and 6 bases respectively, with 4 bases between them. The sequence came from an adult with an advanced solid tumor such as melanoma, head and neck, liver or kidney cancer. Sequencing used CD4+ or CD8+ T cells sorted from blood, obtained in a trial of the OX40 agonist ivuxolimab. The chain joins TRBV20-1 to TRBJ2-1, with D unresolved. The CDR3 coding sequence is TGCAGTGCTATGGCCAATGAGCAGTTCTTC. Amino acid sequence: CSAMANEQFF.